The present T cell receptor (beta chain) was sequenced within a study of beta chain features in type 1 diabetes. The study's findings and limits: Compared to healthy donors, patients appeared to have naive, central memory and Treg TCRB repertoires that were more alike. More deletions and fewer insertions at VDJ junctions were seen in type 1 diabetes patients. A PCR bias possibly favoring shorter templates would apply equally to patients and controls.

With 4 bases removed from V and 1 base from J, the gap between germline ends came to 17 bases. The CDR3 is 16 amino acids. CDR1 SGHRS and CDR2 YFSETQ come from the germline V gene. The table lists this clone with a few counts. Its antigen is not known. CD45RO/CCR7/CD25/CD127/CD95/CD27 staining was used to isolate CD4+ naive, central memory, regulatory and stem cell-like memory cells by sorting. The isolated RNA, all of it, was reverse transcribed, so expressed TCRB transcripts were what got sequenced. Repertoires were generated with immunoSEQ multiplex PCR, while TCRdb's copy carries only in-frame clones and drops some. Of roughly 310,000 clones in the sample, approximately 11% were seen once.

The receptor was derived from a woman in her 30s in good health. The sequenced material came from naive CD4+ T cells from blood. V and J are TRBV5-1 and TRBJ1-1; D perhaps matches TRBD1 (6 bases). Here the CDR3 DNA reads TGCGCCAGCAGCCCCAACGCGGGGGCCCGGAACACTGAAGCTTTCTTT. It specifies CASSPNAGARNTEAFF.